These T cell receptor beta chains were read from a single sample in a study of T cells in Graves' hyperthyroidism and ophthalmopathy. TCRdb itself ran the multiplex PCR reads through MiXCR, one entry per CDR3 protein. The sample has under 650,000 distinct CDR3 sequences, under 20% seen once. The sample comprised blood. Source of these receptors: a woman aged 25 to 39 with Graves' hyperthyroidism. CDR3s include the opening cysteine and the closing phenylalanine or tryptophan. D genes are given only for firm matches. Not every row has a clone size; where given, it reads once, few, many or a size class.

V gene	D gene	clone size	J gene	CDR3 protein	CDR3 DNA
TRBV6-2/TRBV6-3	.	many	TRBJ2-1	CASSQAASAPGEQFF	TGTGCCAGCAGTCAGGCGGCTAGCGCACCGGGTGAGCAGTTCTTC
TRBV19	TRBD1	.	TRBJ2-3	CASRDRVRRRSADTQYF	TGTGCCAGTAGGGACAGGGTCCGTAGAAGGTCGGCAGATACGCAGTATTTT
TRBV6-1	TRBD1	.	TRBJ1-6	CASREAGDSNSPLHF	TGTGCCAGCAGGGAAGCAGGGGACAGTAATTCACCCCTCCACTTT
TRBV15	.	many	TRBJ1-1	CATSRDHMNTEAFF	TGTGCCACCAGCAGAGATCACATGAACACTGAAGCTTTCTTT
TRBV6-1	.	few	TRBJ1-5	CASTPGANQPQHF	TGTGCCAGCACCCCGGGGGCAAATCAGCCCCAGCATTTT
TRBV20-1	TRBD2	many	TRBJ2-1	CSARFGLAGYNEQFF	TGCAGTGCTAGGTTCGGACTAGCGGGGTACAATGAGCAGTTCTTC
TRBV5-1	.	many	TRBJ1-2	CASTLARGDGYTF	TGCGCCAGCACCCTCGCCAGGGGTGATGGCTACACCTTC
TRBV19	TRBD1	.	TRBJ2-5	CASSLGPGGGETQYF	TGTGCCAGTAGTCTAGGGCCAGGGGGCGGGGAGACCCAGTACTTC
TRBV28	TRBD1	few	TRBJ2-7	CASRSGQVSEQYF	TGTGCCAGCAGATCCGGACAGGTCTCCGAGCAGTACTTC
TRBV19	.	few	TRBJ2-1	CASSISGTSVSNEQFF	TGTGCCAGTAGTATTTCCGGGACATCGGTCTCCAATGAGCAGTTCTTC
TRBV12-3/TRBV12-4	TRBD1	many	TRBJ1-2	CASSLHRGNGYTF	TGTGCCAGCAGTTTGCACAGGGGGAACGGCTACACCTTC
TRBV20-1	.	many	TRBJ2-7	CSARPTVTYEQYF	TGCAGTGCTAGACCGACAGTCACCTACGAGCAGTACTTC
TRBV28	.	many	TRBJ1-2	CASSSTGTAAYGYTF	TGTGCCAGCAGTTCAACCGGGACGGCCGCATATGGCTACACCTTC
TRBV11-2	TRBD1	.	TRBJ1-2	CASSLDHGDRSYGYTF	TGTGCCAGCAGCTTAGATCATGGGGACAGGTCCTACGGCTACACCTTC
TRBV28	.	few	TRBJ1-5	CASSLGGGGRNQPQHF	TGTGCCAGCAGTTTAGGGGGGGGGGGCCGCAATCAGCCCCAGCATTTT
TRBV6-1	TRBD2	many	TRBJ2-7	CASSFNGRAYEQYF	TGTGCCAGCAGTTTCAACGGGAGGGCCTACGAGCAGTACTTC
TRBV6-1	TRBD2	many	TRBJ2-3	CASGLAGPRADTQYF	TGTGCCAGCGGACTAGCGGGGCCTCGGGCAGATACGCAGTATTTT
TRBV10-3	.	.	TRBJ1-3	CAISDSAFPTGNTIYF	TGTGCCATCAGTGACTCGGCCTTCCCAACTGGAAACACCATATATTTT
TRBV2	.	.	TRBJ2-2	CASRPDTGELFF	TGTGCCAGCCGGCCCGACACCGGGGAGCTGTTTTTT
TRBV4-1	.	few	TRBJ2-1	CASSQLGSDEQFF	TGCGCCAGCAGCCAACTAGGCTCCGATGAGCAGTTCTTC
TRBV28	.	many	TRBJ2-7	CASSSNRYEQYF	TGTGCCAGCAGTTCAAATCGGTACGAGCAGTACTTC
TRBV20-1	.	many	TRBJ2-7	CSANPGRGSYEQYF	TGCAGTGCTAACCCTGGACGGGGCTCCTACGAGCAGTACTTC
TRBV24-1	.	few	TRBJ2-1	CATSGGQRIYNEQFF	TGTGCCACCAGTGGCGGACAGAGAATTTACAATGAGCAGTTCTTC
TRBV18	.	.	TRBJ2-1	CASSPPLFGRGYNEQFF	TGTGCCAGCTCACCACCCCTTTTCGGGAGAGGTTACAATGAGCAGTTCTTC
TRBV28	TRBD1	.	TRBJ1-5	CASSLGTGIEQPQHF	TGTGCCAGCAGCCTCGGGACAGGGATTGAACAGCCCCAGCATTTT
TRBV24-1	TRBD2	.	TRBJ2-1	CATSQSGTSGYNEQFF	TGTGCCACCAGTCAGTCCGGGACTAGCGGCTACAATGAGCAGTTCTTC
TRBV7-9	TRBD2	many	TRBJ2-1	CASSLTGLAGVYNEQFF	TGTGCCAGCAGCTTAACGGGTCTAGCGGGAGTTTACAATGAGCAGTTCTTC
TRBV20-1	TRBD2	.	TRBJ2-5	CSARGTGTSGPGYF	TGCAGTGCTAGAGGCACCGGGACTAGCGGCCCGGGGTACTTC
TRBV6-1	.	once	TRBJ1-5	CASRGLASQPQHF	TGTGCCAGCAGGGGGTTGGCGAGTCAGCCCCAGCATTTT
TRBV7-3	TRBD2	.	TRBJ2-1	CASSPRASSGGEQFF	TGTGCCAGCAGCCCTAGGGCCTCTAGCGGCGGTGAGCAGTTCTTC
TRBV11-3	.	many	TRBJ2-7	CASSLEGAYEQYF	TGTGCCAGCAGTTTGGAAGGGGCCTACGAGCAGTACTTC
TRBV6-1	TRBD1	few	TRBJ2-7	CASSVNRGNYEQYF	TGTGCCAGCAGCGTGAACAGGGGTAACTACGAGCAGTACTTC
TRBV7-8	TRBD1	few	TRBJ2-3	CASSLARDRHPTQYF	TGTGCCAGCAGCTTAGCGAGGGACAGGCATCCTACGCAGTATTTT
TRBV30	TRBD1	many	TRBJ1-5	CAWSTGQGIQPQHF	TGTGCCTGGAGTACCGGACAGGGGATTCAGCCCCAGCATTTT
TRBV5-5	.	.	TRBJ1-6	CASSLELVTYNSPLHF	TGTGCCAGCAGCTTGGAATTGGTTACCTATAATTCACCCCTCCACTTT
TRBV5-1	TRBD1	.	TRBJ2-7	CASSMGQGTGYEQYF	TGTGCCAGCAGCATGGGACAGGGTACAGGCTACGAGCAGTACTTC
TRBV29-1	.	many	TRBJ1-2	CSVESGVTDGYTF	TGCAGCGTTGAGTCGGGCGTGACAGATGGCTACACCTTC
TRBV3-1	.	many	TRBJ2-1	CASSQVGLYNEQFF	TGTGCCAGCAGCCAAGTCGGCCTTTACAATGAGCAGTTCTTC
TRBV9	.	.	TRBJ2-3	CASSVGRVGDTQYF	TGTGCCAGCAGCGTAGGGAGGGTTGGAGATACGCAGTATTTT
TRBV20-1	.	many	TRBJ2-1	CSATQLGRVWDEQFF	TGCAGTGCAACGCAACTAGGTCGGGTTTGGGATGAGCAGTTCTTC
TRBV6-1	TRBD1	few	TRBJ1-2	CASSLTRQGAYGYTF	TGTGCCAGCAGTTTAACCCGACAGGGGGCCTATGGCTACACCTTC
TRBV6-2/TRBV6-3	.	.	TRBJ2-3	CASSVAPHPPDTQYF	TGTGCCAGCAGCGTAGCGCCCCACCCCCCAGATACGCAGTATTTT
TRBV11-2	.	.	TRBJ2-3	CASSLIQGNAQYF	TGTGCCAGCAGCTTAATACAAGGGAACGCGCAGTATTTT
TRBV9	TRBD2	few	TRBJ2-7	CASSVAPGTSGRRTHEQYF	TGTGCCAGCAGCGTCGCCCCCGGGACTAGCGGGAGAAGGACCCACGAGCAGTACTTC
TRBV5-1	TRBD2	.	TRBJ2-4	CASILSGRTTNIQYF	TGCGCCAGCATCCTTAGCGGGAGAACGACAAACATTCAGTACTTC
TRBV2	TRBD2	many	TRBJ2-7	CASTRGASGSYEQYF	TGTGCCAGCACAAGAGGGGCTAGCGGGAGCTACGAGCAGTACTTC
TRBV13	TRBD2	.	TRBJ2-1	CASSPISGRNRGTSGRRRNEQFF	TGTGCCAGCAGCCCCATATCAGGCCGAAACAGGGGGACTAGCGGGAGGCGTAGGAATGAGCAGTTCTTC
TRBV3-1	TRBD1	.	TRBJ1-1	CASSQGQVSTEAFF	TGTGCCAGCAGCCAGGGACAGGTCAGCACTGAAGCTTTCTTT
TRBV4-3	TRBD1	many	TRBJ2-5	CASSQGQGETQYF	TGTGCCAGCAGCCAGGGACAGGGGGAGACCCAGTACTTC
TRBV4-1	.	.	TRBJ1-3	CASSQQFSSGTKRSGNTIYF	TGCGCCAGCAGCCAACAATTTAGTTCCGGGACAAAACGCTCTGGAAACACCATATATTTT
TRBV20-1	.	once	TRBJ2-3	CSARSSGSHTDTQYF	TGCAGTGCTAGATCCAGCGGCAGTCACACAGATACGCAGTATTTT
TRBV6-1	TRBD1	many	TRBJ2-5	CASSERGRTGFETQYF	TGTGCCAGCAGTGAAAGGGGGCGGACGGGATTTGAGACCCAGTACTTC
TRBV12-3/TRBV12-4	.	many	TRBJ2-1	CASSHYWIYNEQFF	TGTGCCAGCAGTCACTACTGGATTTACAATGAGCAGTTCTTC
TRBV30	TRBD1	few	TRBJ1-1	CAWYRGVTEAFF	TGTGCCTGGTACAGGGGGGTCACTGAAGCTTTCTTT
TRBV4-2	.	.	TRBJ2-1	CASSHPEVRDEQFF	TGTGCCAGCAGCCACCCGGAAGTTCGGGATGAGCAGTTCTTC
TRBV5-1	TRBD1	many	TRBJ2-6	CASSPGTAGANVLTF	TGTGCCAGCAGTCCTGGGACAGCTGGGGCCAACGTCCTGACTTTC
TRBV7-8	TRBD2	many	TRBJ2-3	CASSWPLAAPRGDTQYF	TGTGCCAGCAGCTGGCCACTAGCGGCCCCTCGGGGAGATACGCAGTATTTT